The present T cell receptor (beta chain) was sequenced within a study of lymphopenia after photon versus proton radiotherapy. Study-level points and caveats: After lymphocyte nadir, photon-treated repertoires showed oligoclonal expansion, especially CD8+ Temra. Proton therapy kept repertoires fairly stable, unlike photons, which gained effector/memory cells. Better survival with proton therapy was suggested as possible, not demonstrated.

V lost 4 bases to trimming and J lost 5 bases; unmatched junction nucleotides: 5. Looked up from germline, CDR1 is SGHNT and CDR2 is YYREEE (reference sequence). CDR3 size: 14 residues. With respect to this clone: Antigen: not known.

Sequenced by immunoSEQ multiplex PCR; TCRdb stores in-frame clones only, minus some. The data contain about 25,000 clones, roughly 87% of them singletons. This TCR came from a man aged 50 or older with gastric cancer. This sample comprised peripheral blood, obtained from a patient treated with photon-based radiotherapy. This chain links TRBV5-4 with TRBJ2-4, with 8 bases lining up with TRBD1. The CDR3 is CASSNDRGENIQYF. The DNA for the CDR3 is TGTGCCAGCAGCAATGACAGGGGAGAAAACATTCAGTACTTC.